Each of the 18 T cell receptor beta chains below was sequenced from the same sample in a study of Graves' ophthalmopathy and Graves' hyperthyroidism. TCR beta CDR3 regions were amplified from RNA transcripts. HTBI primers primed a first-round RT-PCR, and a second-round multiplex PCR followed. MiXCR, applied by TCRdb to the multiplex PCR reads, yields one record per CDR3 protein. The sample yields about 1.2 million distinct CDR3 sequences, roughly 35% seen once. The sample comprised peripheral blood or thyroid tissue (not recorded which). Every receptor here comes from an adult man with Graves' hyperthyroidism.

The chain carries TRBV7-7 and TRBJ1-6; weak D call: TRBD1 (5 bases). Between the trimmed V and J ends, which lost 6 bases and 8 bases, there was a span of 17 bases. Germline V lookup: CDR1 SSHAT, CDR2 FNYEAQ (reference sequence). This CDR3 is 15 amino acids long. The CDR3, as DNA: TGTGCCAGCAGACCCCGGGACCCGTATTATTCACCCCTCCACTTT. As protein: CASRPRDPYYSPLHF.

This clonotype has at least ten counts. V and J are TRBV14 and TRBJ1-4; D call uncertain. CDR3 size: 15 residues. The germline gives CDR1 SGHDN, CDR2 FVKESK. Trimming stripped 1 base from V and 5 bases from J, with 11 bases between. The CDR3 DNA follows: TGTGCCAGCAGCCAAGGTCCACTTGGCAATGAAAAACTGTTTTTT. Protein sequence: CASSQGPLGNEKLFF.

This clonotype has more than one count but fewer than ten. The conserved final phenylalanine or tryptophan is absent from the CDR3, which likely points to a read error. It is unclear where the CDR3 begins or ends on the DNA, so no DNA is shown, and the CDR3 is as TCRdb lists it. The chain has TRBV29-1 and TRBJ2-5; the table's TRBD1 call for D was not verified on the DNA. In germline, CDR1 is SQVTM, CDR2 ANQGSEA. Both ends counted, the CDR3 spans 9 residues. The CDR3 sequence: CSVVGCWDP.

For this clonotype: It may be a read error: a sequence one base away is much more abundant. The CDR3 bases are TGTGCCAGCACTTCGAGGGGCGCGGGGGATGGCTACACCTTC. This translates into CASTSRGAGDGYTF. The chain recombines TRBV12-3 or TRBV12-4 with TRBJ1-2; a possible D gene is TRBD1 (5 bases). This CDR3 has 14 residues. The V end was cut by 7 bases, the J end by 6 bases, with 18 bases between.

This clonotype has more than one count but fewer than ten. The chain links TRBV7-2 to TRBJ2-3, with D possibly matching TRBD1 (5 bases). Deletions cut 5 bases from V and 2 bases from J, with 17 bases between. Germline CDR1 reads SGHTA; CDR2 reads FQGNSA. CDR3 length equals 16 residues. The CDR3 nucleotides are TGTGCCAGCAGCCCAGGACAAGGACGAGTCACAGATACGCAGTATTTT. It specifies CASSPGQGRVTDTQYF.

Note on this clonotype: The junction shows a germline mismatch at one end, possibly a read error. The chain joins TRBV7-6 to TRBJ1-2; D is ambiguous. The CDR3 runs to 14 residues. The germline V gene encodes CDR1 SGHVS and CDR2 FNYEAQ. The CDR3 nucleotides read TGCGCCAGCAGCCAAGTCCAGGCTAACTATGGCTACACCTTC. The encoded protein is CASSQVQANYGYTF.

In this sample, this clonotype turned up many times. The chain has TRBV9 and TRBJ1-2; weak D call: TRBD1 (6 bases). Germline lookup yields CDR1 SGDLS and CDR2 YYNGEE. The CDR3 is 13 residues long. With 3 bases removed from V and 5 bases from J, the gap between germline ends came to 11 bases. The CDR3 DNA sequence: TGTGCCAGCAGCGGTACACAGGGATATGGCTACACCTTC. This translates into CASSGTQGYGYTF.

This clonotype was seen ten or more times. The chain is built from TRBV11-2 and TRBJ2-7, with 9 bases identical to TRBD1. This CDR3 spans 15 amino acids. The trim removed 5 bases at V and 2 bases at J, leaving 7 bases unmatched. Germline values: CDR1 SGHAT, CDR2 FQNNGV. CDR3 region: CASSPGTGIPYEQYF. The CDR3 nucleotides are TGTGCCAGCAGCCCAGGGACAGGGATACCCTACGAGCAGTACTTC. The full variable domain, rest sourced from reference TRBV11-2 and TRBJ2-7, is EAGVAQSPRYKIIEKRQSVAFWCNPISGHATLYWYQQILGQGPKLLIQFQNNGVVDDSQLPKDRFSAERLKGVDSTLKIQPAKLEDSAVYLCASSPGTGIPYEQYFGPGTRLTVT.

Remarks on this clonotype: Given a much more abundant clone one base away, this may be a read error. This chain connects TRBV7-9 to TRBJ1-5; D is ambiguous. Trimming left V 6 bases short and J 9 bases short, with 18 bases between. Germline loops: CDR1 SEHNR, CDR2 FQNEAQ (reference sequence). This CDR3 comprises 14 residues. The CDR3 sequence is CASSCSAGLTPQHF. The CDR3 DNA sequence: TGTGCCAGCAGTTGCTCAGCGGGGTTAACGCCCCAGCATTTT.

About this clonotype: This sequence may be a read error, since a much larger clone differs from it by one base. The chain combines TRBV20-1 with TRBJ2-7; TRBD2 matches 9 bases. J lost 3 bases, V lost 7 bases, and 10 bases had no gene match. The CDR3 is made up of 14 amino acids. Germline lookup yields CDR1 DFQATT and CDR2 SNEGSKA (reference sequence). As DNA, the CDR3 is TGCAGTGATGGTATGACTAGCGGACACTACGAGCAGTACTTC. This codes for CSDGMTSGHYEQYF.

Note on this clonotype: A much larger clone lies one base from this, so it may be a read error. This chain connects TRBV7-3 to TRBJ2-7; 11 nucleotides line up with TRBD1. The CDR3 runs 17 residues. The V gene's germline CDR1 is SGHTA and CDR2 FQGTGA. CDR3 DNA: TGCGCCAGAAGCTTGGGACAGGGGGAACCTCTAGCCTACGAGCAGTACTTC. Translated, it gives CARSLGQGEPLAYEQYF.

The chain recombines TRBV20-1 with TRBJ2-2; 10 positions agree with TRBD1. In germline, CDR1 is DFQATT, CDR2 SNEGSKA (reference sequence). This CDR3 spans 14 amino acids. After removal of 6 bases from V and 5 bases from J, the junction contained 6 bases not matched to a gene. This CDR3 reads CSARRDRGTGELFF. DNA for the CDR3: TGCAGTGCACGCCGGGACAGGGGAACCGGGGAGCTGTTTTTT.

This clonotype has at least ten counts. J is TRBJ2-7 and V is TRBV20-1, with 8 bases that match TRBD2. The CDR3 consists of 14 residues. Germline V gene lookup returns CDR1 DFQATT and CDR2 SNEGSKA (reference sequence). Trimming removed 5 bases from V and 0 bases from J; junction bases left unmatched: 6. CDR3 nucleotide sequence: TGCAGTGCTCCCCCGGGGGGGAGCTCCTACGAGCAGTACTTC. This translates into CSAPPGGSSYEQYF.

This chain uses TRBV25-1 with TRBJ1-2; 10 bases agree with TRBD1. The length of the CDR3 is 12 residues. The trim removed 8 bases at V and 8 bases at J, leaving 5 bases unmatched. The V gene's germline CDR1 is MGHDK and CDR2 SYGVNS. As DNA, the CDR3 is TGTGCCAGCGGGACAGGGGCTGGCGGCTACACCTTC. This codes for CASGTGAGGYTF.

This clonotype came up many times. This chain connects TRBV20-1 to TRBJ1-5; 7 nucleotides align to TRBD1. The CDR3 consists of 15 residues. The V segment lost 6 bases and the J segment 0 bases; nucleotides outside the gene matches: 8. Germline lookup yields CDR1 DFQATT and CDR2 SNEGSKA (reference sequence). CDR3 bases: TGCAGTGCCCCAAAACAGGGGAATAGCAATCAGCCCCAGCATTTT. This codes for CSAPKQGNSNQPQHF.

V gene TRBV9 combines with J gene TRBJ1-5; TRBD1 is a possible D gene (6 bases). The CDR3 has 17 residues. Germline loops: CDR1 SGDLS, CDR2 YYNGEE. The V end was cut by 0 bases, the J end by 6 bases, with 19 bases between. CDR3 nucleotides: TGTGCCAGCAGCGTAGCTCTAGCGGGGGGCGTTCGTCAGCCCCAGCATTTT. It specifies CASSVALAGGVRQPQHF.

V is TRBV10-3 and J is TRBJ1-2; TRBD1 matches 7 bases. There are 13 residues in the CDR3. Per germline, CDR1 ENHRY and CDR2 SYGVKD. Trimming removed 7 bases from V and 8 bases from J; junction bases left unmatched: 10. The CDR3 DNA is TGTGCCATCAACGACAGGGATGCTTTCGGCTACACCTTC. As protein: CAINDRDAFGYTF.

This clonotype was detected only once. CDR3 sequence reads: CASLGQGDSPLHF. As DNA, the CDR3 is TGTGCCAGCTTGGGACAGGGGGATTCACCCCTCCACTTT. The chain joins TRBV25-1 to TRBJ1-6, with 11 bases matching TRBD1. Germline CDR1 MGHDK, CDR2 SYGVNS. Losses at the gene ends were 8 bases for V and 8 bases for J; bases not matched to a gene: 2. The CDR3 spans 13 residues.